The 7 T cell receptor beta chains presented below share a single source sample, sequenced in a study of blood T cell repertoires in COVID-19. Clones were read by immunoSEQ multiplex PCR, and TCRdb kept only the in-frame ones, dropping some. Of roughly 220,000 clones in the sample, about 80% were seen once. Sequencing was performed on peripheral blood. These receptor sequences come from a woman aged 30 to 39 who had recovered from COVID-19.

The rearrangement links TRBV9 to TRBJ2-2; the match to TRBD2 covers 13 bases. J gave up 4 bases and V 3 bases, and 9 bases lay outside the gene matches. This CDR3 has 18 residues. Germline CDR1 SGDLS, CDR2 YYNGEE. The CDR3: CASSGGLAGVVRTGELFF. The DNA of the CDR3 is TGTGCCAGCAGCGGAGGACTAGCGGGAGTGGTTCGCACCGGGGAGCTGTTTTTT.

The rearrangement links TRBV15 to TRBJ2-7; TRBD2 agrees at 9 bases. CDR1 LNHNV and CDR2 YYDKDF come from the germline V gene (reference sequence). J lost 0 bases, V lost 1 base, and 7 bases had no gene match. CDR3 length equals 17 residues. CDR3 in amino acids: CATSRGAGGTFSYEQYF. The CDR3 DNA is TGTGCCACCAGCAGAGGAGCGGGAGGAACCTTCTCCTACGAGCAGTACTTC. Using reference TRBV15 and TRBJ2-7 for the parts outside the CDR3, the full variable domain is DAMVIQNPRYQVTQFGKPVTLSCSQTLNHNVMYWYQQKSSQAPKLLFHYYDKDFNNEADTPDNFQSRRPNTSFCFLDIRSPGLGDTAMYLCATSRGAGGTFSYEQYFGPGTRLTVT.

Only a few counts were recorded for this clone. The V and J genes are TRBV28 and TRBJ2-7; 8 nucleotides align to TRBD2. Germline V gene lookup returns CDR1 MDHEN and CDR2 SYDVKM. The CDR3 is 13 amino acids. The junction had 8 bases not matched to a gene; V was cut back by 6 bases and J by 7 bases. The CDR3 loop reads CASRLPGLGEQYF. Written as DNA, the CDR3 is TGTGCCAGCAGGTTACCGGGACTAGGGGAGCAGTACTTC.

The V gene is TRBV6-5, the J gene TRBJ1-1, with TRBD1 matching over 7 bases. This CDR3 has 13 residues. J gave up 6 bases and V 5 bases, and 6 bases lay outside the gene matches. Germline V CDR1 and CDR2: MNHEY, SVGAGI. The CDR3 sequence is CASSTPGTAEAFF. For the CDR3, the DNA is TGTGCCAGCAGTACCCCCGGGACAGCTGAAGCTTTCTTT.

This sequence joins TRBV3-1 (or the pseudogene TRBV3-2) and TRBJ2-3; TRBD2 is a possible D gene (5 bases). Germline V gene lookup returns CDR1 LGHDT and CDR2 YNNKEL (reference sequence). The CDR3 is 19 amino acids. V was cut by 0 bases and J by 0 bases, with 19 bases left in between. The CDR3 DNA is TGTGCCAGCAGCCAAGAAGGTCCTTGGAGGCCTGAGAGCACAGATACGCAGTATTTT. Translating gives CASSQEGPWRPESTDTQYF.

The rearrangement uses TRBV2 and TRBJ2-3; 9 nucleotides align to TRBD2. The germline V gene has CDR1 SNHLY and CDR2 FYNNEI. The CDR3 loop spans 15 amino acids. V trimming: 9 bases; J trimming: 4 bases; junction bases outside the gene matches: 11. The DNA for the CDR3 is TGTGCCAGTAACCCTAGCGGGACGGGGGCAGATACGCAGTATTTT. It translates to CASNPSGTGADTQYF.

The chain carries TRBV4-1 and TRBJ2-3, with D possibly being TRBD2 (5 bases). CDR3 length: 11 residues. CDR1 MGHRA and CDR2 YSYEKL come from the germline V gene. The germline V and J ends were trimmed by 4 bases and 6 bases, with 5 bases remaining between them. The CDR3 DNA follows: TGCGCCAGCAGCCGCGGGGATACGCAGTATTTT. The encoded protein is CASSRGDTQYF.